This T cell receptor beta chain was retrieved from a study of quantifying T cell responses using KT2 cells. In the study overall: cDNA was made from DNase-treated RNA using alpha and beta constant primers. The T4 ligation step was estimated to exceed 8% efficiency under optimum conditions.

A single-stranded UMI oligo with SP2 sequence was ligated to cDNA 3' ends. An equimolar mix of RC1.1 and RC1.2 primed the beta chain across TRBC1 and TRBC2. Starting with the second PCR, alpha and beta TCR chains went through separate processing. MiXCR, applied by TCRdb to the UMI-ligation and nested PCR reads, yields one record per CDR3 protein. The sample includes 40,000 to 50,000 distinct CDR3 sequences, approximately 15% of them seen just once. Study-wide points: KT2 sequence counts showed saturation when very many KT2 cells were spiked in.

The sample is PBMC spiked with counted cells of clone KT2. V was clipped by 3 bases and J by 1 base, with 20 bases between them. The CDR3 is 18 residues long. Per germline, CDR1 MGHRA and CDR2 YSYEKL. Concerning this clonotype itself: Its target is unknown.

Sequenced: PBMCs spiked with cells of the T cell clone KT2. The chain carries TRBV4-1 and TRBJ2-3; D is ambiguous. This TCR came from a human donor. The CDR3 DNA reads TGCGCCAGCAGCCACACCAAGTACTCTGACCTCCGCACAGATACGCAGTATTTT. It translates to CASSHTKYSDLRTDTQYF.